This is a list of T cell receptor beta chains from one sample in a study of tumor-infiltrating lymphocytes in localized non-small cell lung cancer. Libraries were prepared by immunoSEQ multiplex PCR; TCRdb keeps only in-frame clonotypes and omits some of them. The data show about 29,000 clones, with roughly 85% seen just once and roughly 2% held by the top ten. Sequencing was performed on lung tumor tissue. All receptors derive from a human donor with non-small cell lung cancer. CDR3s include the opening cysteine and the closing phenylalanine or tryptophan. The D gene is left open where the match is weak. The size of a clone is reported for some rows only, either as once, few or many, or as a class for expanded clones.

. . TRBJ1-6 TRBV7-2 CASSPTISRGSPLHF TGTGCCAGCAGCCCAACCATCTCCCGAGGTTCACCCCTCCACTTT
. TRBD1 TRBJ1-4 TRBV9 CASSPGQGLSNEKLFF TGTGCCAGCAGTCCGGGACAGGGTTTGAGTAATGAAAAACTGTTTTTT
. . TRBJ2-6 TRBV2 CARGPFSGANVLTF TGTGCCAGGGGACCGTTCTCTGGGGCCAACGTCCTGACTTTC
. . TRBJ2-7 TRBV6-4 CASSSSGGVEQYF TGTGCCAGCAGCTCCTCGGGCGGTGTCGAGCAGTACTTC
. TRBD2 TRBJ2-3 TRBV27 CASSLLQRGGADTQYF TGTGCCAGCAGTTTACTCCAGCGGGGTGGGGCAGATACGCAGTATTTT
. . TRBJ2-7 TRBV30 CAWNSGTHEQYF TGTGCCTGGAACAGCGGTACCCACGAGCAGTACTTC
. . TRBJ2-3 TRBV7-2 CASSLLGDTQYF TGTGCCAGCAGCTTACTGGGGGATACGCAGTATTTT
. . TRBJ2-6 TRBV9 CASSAEGFGANVLTF TGTGCCAGCAGCGCAGAGGGGTTTGGGGCCAACGTCCTGACTTTC
. . TRBJ2-7 TRBV5-6 CASSFVRYGEQYF TGTGCCAGCAGCTTTGTCAGATACGGCGAGCAGTACTTC
. . TRBJ2-2 TRBV9 CASSRVGDTGELFF TGTGCCAGCAGCAGGGTTGGGGACACCGGGGAGCTGTTTTTT
. TRBD1 TRBJ2-5 TRBV19 CASSITGGVETQYF TGTGCCAGTAGTATAACAGGGGGCGTAGAGACCCAGTACTTC
. TRBD1 TRBJ1-4 TRBV9 CASSPDRGGEKLFF TGTGCCAGCAGCCCGGACAGGGGAGGGGAAAAACTGTTTTTT
. . TRBJ2-6 TRBV5-1 CASSLGQSQSGANVLTF TGCGCCAGCAGCTTGGGACAGAGCCAGTCTGGGGCCAACGTCCTGACTTTC
. . TRBJ1-4 TRBV10-3 CAISESGAEKLFF TGTGCCATCAGTGAGTCGGGGGCAGAAAAACTGTTTTTT
. . TRBJ2-7 TRBV15 CATSREWGDSVYEQYF TGTGCCACCAGCAGAGAATGGGGGGATAGTGTCTACGAGCAGTACTTC
. . TRBJ2-5 TRBV15 CATSRVQGTQETQYF TGTGCCACCAGCAGAGTTCAGGGGACACAAGAGACCCAGTACTTC
once TRBD1 TRBJ1-6 TRBV4-1 CASSQDQGGNSPLHF TGCGCCAGCAGCCAAGATCAGGGGGGTAATTCACCCCTCCACTTT
. . TRBJ2-1 TRBV7-2 CASRPDHYNEQFF TGTGCCAGCAGGCCAGACCACTACAATGAGCAGTTCTTC
. . TRBJ1-2 TRBV29-1 CSVEDPGDYGYTF TGCAGCGTTGAAGATCCGGGTGACTATGGCTACACCTTC
. . TRBJ1-1 TRBV4-1 CASSQEAGAFF TGCGCCAGCAGCCAAGAAGCTGGAGCTTTCTTT
. TRBD2 TRBJ2-5 TRBV4-1 CASSRGLAGDQETQYF TGCGCCAGCAGCCGTGGACTAGCGGGGGATCAAGAGACCCAGTACTTC
. . TRBJ2-4 TRBV7-2 CASSLRNNVIQYF TGTGCCAGCAGCTTGAGGAACAATGTCATTCAGTACTTC
. . TRBJ2-5 TRBV9 CASSPRGAGETQYF TGTGCCAGCAGCCCTAGGGGCGCGGGAGAGACCCAGTACTTC
. . TRBJ1-5 TRBV6-6 CASTSGYSNQPQHF TGTGCCAGCACCTCCGGTTATAGCAATCAGCCCCAGCATTTT
once . TRBJ1-1 TRBV9 CASSPGEGTEAFF TGTGCCAGCAGCCCCGGGGAAGGGACTGAAGCTTTCTTT
. . TRBJ2-7 TRBV10-3 CAIRRGPGSYEQYF TGTGCCATCAGGAGGGGCCCCGGAAGTTACGAGCAGTACTTC
. . TRBJ2-7 TRBV7-8 CASSFMASRSEQYF TGTGCCAGCAGCTTCATGGCTAGCAGGAGTGAGCAGTACTTC
. TRBD1 TRBJ2-7 TRBV14 CASSQDTRQGYYEQYF TGTGCCAGCAGCCAAGATACCCGACAGGGGTACTACGAGCAGTACTTC